This T cell receptor beta chain was captured by sequencing in a study of OX40 agonist ivuxolimab in advanced cancers. Study results and limitations: CD4+ and CD8+ T cells in blood underwent clonal expansion by week 6 at 0.1 to 3.0 mg/kg. More expanded clones were seen, on average, in CD8+ T cells than in CD4+.

Profiled with immunoSEQ multiplex PCR; TCRdb holds only in-frame clones, not every one. The table includes about 73,000 clones, about 89% detected once. This clone has only a few counts. Its specificity is not known. Germline V gives CDR1 MDHEN, CDR2 SYDVKM. The V and J ends lost 8 bases and 0 bases, in that order; junction bases with no gene match: 0. The CDR3 extends over 15 amino acids. The sample consisted of CD4+ or CD8+ T cells sorted from blood, taken in a trial of the OX40 agonist ivuxolimab. The clonotype originates from an adult with an advanced solid tumor such as melanoma, head and neck, liver or kidney cancer. The chain uses TRBV28 and TRBJ2-2; 13 bases are shared with TRBD2. CDR3: CASGLAGANTGELFF. The CDR3 bases are TGTGCCAGCGGACTAGCGGGGGCGAACACCGGGGAGCTGTTTTTT.